The next 18 T cell receptor beta chains were all read from a single sample in a study of OX40 agonist ivuxolimab in advanced cancers. Sequencing used immunoSEQ multiplex PCR; TCRdb keeps in-frame clones, though not all of them. The sample shows around 78,000 clones, 85% to 90% of them seen only once. Sequenced here: CD4+ or CD8+ T cells sorted from blood, sampled in a trial of the OX40 agonist ivuxolimab. The receptors shown here come from an adult with an advanced solid tumor such as melanoma, head and neck, liver or kidney cancer.

The chain has TRBV2 and TRBJ1-1; no reliable D call. This CDR3 contains 13 residues. V was shortened by 3 bases and J by 1 base, with 6 bases between the two germline ends. Looked up from germline, CDR1 is SNHLY and CDR2 is FYNNEI. The CDR3 loop is CASSDHRNTEAFF. CDR3 in DNA: TGTGCCAGCAGTGATCATCGGAACACTGAAGCTTTCTTT.

The chain has TRBV2 and TRBJ1-2; 8 nucleotides align to TRBD1. The CDR3 runs to 12 residues. The junction had 3 bases not matched to a gene; V was cut back by 4 bases and J by 8 bases. Germline lookup yields CDR1 SNHLY and CDR2 FYNNEI. The CDR3 nucleotides read TGTGCCAGCAGTGGCGACAGGGGCGGCTACACCTTC. Protein: CASSGDRGGYTF.

V usage is TRBV11-2 and J usage is TRBJ1-3; D gene ambiguous. The V end lost 2 bases, the J end lost 0 bases, and 8 bases lay between the germline ends. The CDR3 totals 15 residues. Germline V gene data show CDR1 as SGHAT and CDR2 as FQNNGV. The CDR3 DNA is TGTGCCAGCAGCTTAAGGTCCAGCTCTGGAAACACCATATATTTT. Protein product: CASSLRSSSGNTIYF. The full variable domain, in which reference TRBV11-2 and TRBJ1-3 provide the parts outside the CDR3, is EAGVAQSPRYKIIEKRQSVAFWCNPISGHATLYWYQQILGQGPKLLIQFQNNGVVDDSQLPKDRFSAERLKGVDSTLKIQPAKLEDSAVYLCASSLRSSSGNTIYFGEGSWLTVV.

The genes are TRBV5-1 and TRBJ2-3; 8 bases are a match to TRBD1. V trimming: 4 bases; J trimming: 5 bases; junction bases outside the gene matches: 6. The germline CDR1 and CDR2 sequences are SGHRS and YFSETQ. The CDR3 spans 14 residues. This chain's CDR3 is CASSLTGDIDTQYF. DNA for the CDR3: TGCGCCAGCAGCCTGACAGGGGATATAGATACGCAGTATTTT.

The V gene is TRBV7-9, the J gene TRBJ2-2; D is possibly TRBD1 (5 bases). Trimming took 5 bases from V and 2 from J, leaving 18 bases between them. The CDR3 length is 17 residues. Germline assignment: CDR1 SEHNR and CDR2 FQNEAQ (reference sequence). The CDR3 nucleotides are TGTGCCAGCAGCGAAAAGGCAGGAGACAGCAACACCGGGGAGCTGTTTTTT. This translates into CASSEKAGDSNTGELFF.

This sequence joins TRBV6-6 and TRBJ2-7, with TRBD2 matching 11 bases. There are 14 residues in the CDR3. The V gene end was trimmed by 7 bases and the J gene end by 2 bases; junction bases not matched to a gene: 4. CDR1 and CDR2 from the germline V gene are MNHNY and SVGAGI (reference sequence). The CDR3, as DNA: TGTGCCAGCACCGGGACTAGCGGAACCTACGAGCAGTACTTC. Its protein product is CASTGTSGTYEQYF.

The genes are TRBV19 and TRBJ2-6; D may be TRBD1 or TRBD2 (6 bases each). The CDR3 spans 15 residues. Germline V lookup: CDR1 LNHDA, CDR2 SQIVND (reference sequence). V lost 8 bases to trimming and J lost 3 bases, with 14 bases between them. This chain's CDR3 is CASSMGGLGANVLTF. CDR3 DNA sequence: TGTGCCAGTTCAATGGGGGGCCTTGGGGCCAACGTCCTGACTTTC.

The chain joins TRBV6-1 to TRBJ2-5; tentatively, D is TRBD2 (7 bases). V shed 8 bases and J shed 5 bases, with 18 bases lying between them. CDR1 is MNHNS, CDR2 SASEGT, per germline. This CDR3 region has 14 residues. The CDR3 nucleotides read TGTGCCAGCCCCTCCGCCGGGGGGCTGGAGACCCAGTACTTC. Protein sequence: CASPSAGGLETQYF.

The V gene is TRBV6-6, the J gene TRBJ1-4; D is unclear. The V and J ends lost 7 bases and 8 bases respectively, with 11 bases between them. The germline CDR1 and CDR2 sequences are MNHNY and SVGAGI (reference sequence). The CDR3 has 12 amino acids. CDR3 sequence reads: CASTSVGEKLFF. As DNA, the CDR3 is TGTGCCAGCACCTCGGTTGGGGAAAAACTGTTTTTT.

This clone was seen just once. The J gene is TRBJ1-3, the V gene TRBV25-1; no clear D gene. Trimming pared 1 base from V and 7 bases from J, leaving 2 bases between. The CDR3 is made up of 11 amino acids. Germline V gene lookup returns CDR1 MGHDK and CDR2 SYGVNS. The CDR3 spells CASSESNTIYF. Written as DNA, the CDR3 is TGTGCCAGCAGTGAATCGAACACCATATATTTT.

This chain joins TRBV9 and TRBJ2-1, with D hard to call. Germline assignment: CDR1 SGDLS and CDR2 YYNGEE. There are 12 residues in the CDR3. V gave up 1 base and J gave up 9 bases, with 8 bases separating them. The chain's CDR3 is CASSVSLTEQFF. The CDR3 nucleotides read TGTGCCAGCAGCGTAAGCCTCACTGAGCAGTTCTTC. Looking up the rest from reference TRBV9 and TRBJ2-1 gives the full variable domain: DSGVTQTPKHLITATGQRVTLRCSPRSGDLSVYWYQQSLDQGLQFLIQYYNGEERAKGNILERFSAQQFPDLHSELNLSSLELGDSALYFCASSVSLTEQFFGPGTRLTVL.

This clone was detected once. The chain joins TRBV30 to TRBJ2-1; no firm D call. Trimming pared 3 bases from V and 3 bases from J, leaving 18 bases between. The CDR3 extends over 16 amino acids. CDR1 is GTSNPN and CDR2 is SVGIG in the germline V gene (reference sequence). The CDR3 DNA follows: TGTGCCTGGAGGGGGTATGATGTCTTAGGCTACAATGAGCAGTTCTTC. Translated, it gives CAWRGYDVLGYNEQFF. The full variable domain, in which reference TRBV30 and TRBJ2-1 provide the parts outside the CDR3, is SQTIHQWPATLVQPVGSPLSLECTVEGTSNPNLYWYRQAAGRGLQLLFYSVGIGQISSEVPQNLSASRPQDRQFILSSKKLLLSDSGFYLCAWRGYDVLGYNEQFFGPGTRLTVL.

CDR3 in DNA: TGTGCCAGCAGCTTGGTAGGGAGTGAAAAACTGTTTTTT. It codes for CASSLVGSEKLFF. The genes are TRBV5-4 and TRBJ1-4; D ambiguous. The CDR3 has 13 residues. V was cut by 0 bases and J by 7 bases, with 7 bases left in between. Looked up from germline, CDR1 is SGHNT and CDR2 is YYREEE (reference sequence).

The chain couples TRBV9 to TRBJ2-4, with D tentatively TRBD1 or TRBD2 (6 bases each). The CDR3 loop spans 14 amino acids. The germline CDR1 and CDR2 sequences are SGDLS and YYNGEE. V gave up 4 bases and J gave up 8 bases, with 16 bases separating them. CDR3 nucleotides: TGTGCCAGCAGCCCCCGCGGGGCAGGGGACATTCAGTACTTC. Protein product: CASSPRGAGDIQYF. Filled out from reference TRBV9 and TRBJ2-4, the complete variable domain reads DSGVTQTPKHLITATGQRVTLRCSPRSGDLSVYWYQQSLDQGLQFLIQYYNGEERAKGNILERFSAQQFPDLHSELNLSSLELGDSALYFCASSPRGAGDIQYFGAGTRLSVL.

The chain uses TRBV9 and TRBJ2-1; TRBD1 matches 11 bases. V dropped 3 bases and J dropped 2; count of bases not matched to a gene: 7. CDR1 SGDLS and CDR2 YYNGEE come from the germline V gene. The CDR3 has 17 residues. DNA for the CDR3: TGTGCCAGCAGCGCCGGACAGGGGGCGACCGCCTACAATGAGCAGTTCTTC. Translating it yields CASSAGQGATAYNEQFF.

This chain links TRBV5-1 with TRBJ2-2; TRBD1 matches 12 bases. Germline trimming cut 5 bases from V and 5 bases from J; bases unmatched to any gene: 1. Germline loops: CDR1 SGHRS, CDR2 YFSETQ. The length of the CDR3 is 14 residues. This CDR3 is CASRGQGATGELFF. The CDR3 bases are TGCGCCAGCAGGGGACAGGGGGCTACCGGGGAGCTGTTTTTT.

The V call is TRBV28, the J call TRBJ2-7; D might be TRBD2 (5 bases). V shed 8 bases and J shed 0 bases, with 14 bases lying between them. This CDR3 has 14 amino acids. Germline CDR1 reads MDHEN; CDR2 reads SYDVKM. CDR3 sequence: CASDRTASSYEQYF. The CDR3, as DNA: TGTGCCAGCGACCGGACTGCCAGCTCCTACGAGCAGTACTTC.

This clone was found once. J is TRBJ2-1 and V is TRBV4-2; TRBD1 aligns across 12 bases. This CDR3 contains 15 residues. Germline CDR1 reads LGHNA; CDR2 reads YNFKEQ. Losses at the gene ends were 4 bases for V and 6 bases for J; bases not matched to a gene: 4. The CDR3 reads CASSPGQGALNEQFF. Written as DNA, the CDR3 is TGTGCCAGCAGCCCGGGACAGGGGGCTCTCAATGAGCAGTTCTTC.